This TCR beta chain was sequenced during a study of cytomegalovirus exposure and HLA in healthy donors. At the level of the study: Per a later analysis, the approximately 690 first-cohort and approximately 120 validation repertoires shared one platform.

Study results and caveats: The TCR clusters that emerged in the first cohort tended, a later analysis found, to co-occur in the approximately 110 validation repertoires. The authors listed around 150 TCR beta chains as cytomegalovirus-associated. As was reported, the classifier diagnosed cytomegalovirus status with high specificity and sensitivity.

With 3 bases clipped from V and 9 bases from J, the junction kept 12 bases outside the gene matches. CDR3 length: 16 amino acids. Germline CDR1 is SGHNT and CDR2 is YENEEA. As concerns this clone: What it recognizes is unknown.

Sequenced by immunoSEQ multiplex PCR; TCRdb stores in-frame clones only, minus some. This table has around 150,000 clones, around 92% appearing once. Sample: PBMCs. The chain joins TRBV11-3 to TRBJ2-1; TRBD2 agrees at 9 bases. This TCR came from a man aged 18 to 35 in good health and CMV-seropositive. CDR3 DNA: TGTGCCAGCAGCTTCGGTTTTTCAGCGGGAGGCGGTGAGCAGTTCTTC. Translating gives CASSFGFSAGGGEQFF.